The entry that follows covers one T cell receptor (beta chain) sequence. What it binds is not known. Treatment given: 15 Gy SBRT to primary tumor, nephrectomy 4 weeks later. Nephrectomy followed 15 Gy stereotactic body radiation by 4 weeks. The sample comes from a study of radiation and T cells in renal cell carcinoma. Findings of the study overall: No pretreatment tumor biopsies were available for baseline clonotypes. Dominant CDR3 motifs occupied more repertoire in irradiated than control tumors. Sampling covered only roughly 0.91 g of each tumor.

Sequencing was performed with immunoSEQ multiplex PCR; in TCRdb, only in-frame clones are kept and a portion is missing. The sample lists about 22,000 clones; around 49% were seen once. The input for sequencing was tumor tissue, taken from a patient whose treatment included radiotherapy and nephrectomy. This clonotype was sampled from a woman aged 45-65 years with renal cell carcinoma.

The CDR3 bases are TGTGCCACCAACCGTATCACAGGGGACGAGCAGTACTTC. It translates to CATNRITGDEQYF. The chain combines TRBV6-1 with TRBJ2-7; 7 nucleotides agree with TRBD1. This CDR3 spans 13 amino acids. The J segment lost 5 bases and the V segment lost 10 bases, leaving 11 bases of the junction unmatched. Germline CDR1 reads MNHNS; CDR2 reads SASEGT.